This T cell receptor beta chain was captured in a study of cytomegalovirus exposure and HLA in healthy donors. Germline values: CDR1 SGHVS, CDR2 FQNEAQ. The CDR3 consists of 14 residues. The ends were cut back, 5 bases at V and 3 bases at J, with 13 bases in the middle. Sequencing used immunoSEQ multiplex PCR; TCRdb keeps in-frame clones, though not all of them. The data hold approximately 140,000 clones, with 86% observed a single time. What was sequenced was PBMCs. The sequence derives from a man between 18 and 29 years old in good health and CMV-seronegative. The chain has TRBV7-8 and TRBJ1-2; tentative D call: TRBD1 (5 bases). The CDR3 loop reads CASSPRIRDYGYTF. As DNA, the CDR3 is TGTGCCAGCAGCCCCCGTATCAGGGACTATGGCTACACCTTC.